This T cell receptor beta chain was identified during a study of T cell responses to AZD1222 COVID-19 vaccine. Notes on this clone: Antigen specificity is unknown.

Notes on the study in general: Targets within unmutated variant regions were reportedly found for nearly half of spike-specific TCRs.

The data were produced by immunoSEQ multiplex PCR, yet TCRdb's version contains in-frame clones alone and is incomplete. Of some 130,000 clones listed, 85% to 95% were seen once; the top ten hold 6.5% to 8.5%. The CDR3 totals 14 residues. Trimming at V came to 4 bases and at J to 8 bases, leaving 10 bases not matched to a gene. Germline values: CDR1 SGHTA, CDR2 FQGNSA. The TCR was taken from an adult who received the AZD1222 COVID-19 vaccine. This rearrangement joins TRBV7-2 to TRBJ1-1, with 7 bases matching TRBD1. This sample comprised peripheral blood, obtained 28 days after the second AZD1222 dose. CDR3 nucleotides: TGTGCCAGCAGCTATTCTAGGGGGCTCCGGGAAGCTTTCTTT. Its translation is CASSYSRGLREAFF.